Shown below are 14 T cell receptor beta chains from a single sample sequenced in a study of OX40 agonist ivuxolimab in advanced cancers. Method: immunoSEQ multiplex PCR; TCRdb's copy keeps in-frame clones and lacks some. The repertoire includes 65,000 to 90,000 clones, roughly 85% of them detected once, and about 0.57% sits in the top ten. The starting material was CD4+ or CD8+ T cells sorted from blood, obtained in a trial of the OX40 agonist ivuxolimab. Source of these receptors: an adult with an advanced solid tumor such as melanoma, head and neck, liver or kidney cancer.

The chain is built from TRBV11-2 and TRBJ1-1, with a possible D match to TRBD1 (5 bases). V was cut by 7 bases and J by 7 bases, with 19 bases left in between. The CDR3 sequence is 14 residues long. CDR1 is SGHAT, CDR2 FQNNGV, per germline. CDR3 nucleotides: TGTGCCAGCAACCTGGCCAGCCAAACAGGTGAAGCTTTCTTT. The encoded protein is CASNLASQTGEAFF.

The chain couples TRBV7-8 to TRBJ2-7; D is unclear. This CDR3 comprises 15 residues. CDR1 SGHVS and CDR2 FQNEAQ come from the germline V gene. Trimming took off 1 base at V and 3 bases at J, with 13 bases between the two ends. The CDR3 protein is CASSLGWRTDYEQYF. The CDR3 DNA follows: TGTGCCAGCAGCTTAGGTTGGCGGACGGACTACGAGCAGTACTTC.

This chain joins TRBV5-1 and TRBJ2-1, with TRBD2 matching over 7 bases. Per the germline V gene, CDR1 is SGHRS and CDR2 is YFSETQ. V was pared by 1 base and J by 8 bases, with 9 bases of the junction left unmatched. This CDR3 contains 15 residues. In DNA, the CDR3 is TGCGCCAGCAGCTTGCAGGGCTCGGGGGGAGATGAGCAGTTCTTC. Translated, it gives CASSLQGSGGDEQFF. The full variable domain, completed using reference TRBV5-1 and TRBJ2-1, is KAGVTQTPRYLIKTRGQQVTLSCSPISGHRSVSWYQQTPGQGLQFLFEYFSETQRNKGNFPGRFSGRQFSNSRSEMNVSTLELGDSALYLCASSLQGSGGDEQFFGPGTRLTVL.

The rearrangement joins TRBV21-1 to TRBJ1-3; TRBD1, the table's D call, lacks a check against the DNA. TRBV21-1 is tagged as a pseudogene. This CDR3 is 16 amino acids long. CDR3 in amino acids: CASSTGTGHRGNTIYF. The CDR3, as DNA: TGTGCCAGCAGCACCGGGACAGGGCACCGTGGAAACACCATATATTTT.

This clone appeared a few times. The chain carries TRBV29-1 and TRBJ1-1; D not resolved. CDR1 is SQVTM, CDR2 ANQGSEA, per germline. V dropped 6 bases and J dropped 1 base, with 15 bases sitting between them. The CDR3 is made up of 14 amino acids. The CDR3 DNA sequence: TGCAGCGTGGAAAATATAGGTCAGAACACTGAAGCTTTCTTT. Amino acids: CSVENIGQNTEAFF.

The V and J genes are TRBV15 and TRBJ2-5; D may be TRBD1 or TRBD2 (6 bases each). The V end lost 11 bases, the J end lost 5 bases, and 18 bases lay between the germline ends. The CDR3 consists of 13 residues. Germline values: CDR1 LNHNV, CDR2 YYDKDF (reference sequence). CDR3 region: CAPGSGARETQYF. Here the CDR3 DNA reads TGTGCCCCCGGGTCGGGGGCGCGGGAGACCCAGTACTTC.

The chain couples TRBV6-4 to TRBJ1-5; D is uncertain. The V and J ends lost 4 bases and 8 bases respectively, with 12 bases between them. The CDR3 covers 13 residues. Germline lookup yields CDR1 MRHNA and CDR2 SNTAGT. This CDR3 is CASSGTFGEPQHF. The CDR3, as DNA: TGTGCCAGCAGTGGGACTTTCGGGGAGCCCCAGCATTTT.

The J gene is TRBJ1-5, the V gene TRBV6-1; 8 positions agree with TRBD1. Germline V lookup: CDR1 MNHNS, CDR2 SASEGT. V lost 5 bases to trimming and J lost 6 bases; unmatched junction nucleotides: 9. The CDR3 runs to 15 residues. The CDR3 loop is CASSPGTGYIQPQHF. CDR3 DNA: TGTGCCAGCAGTCCTGGGACAGGATATATTCAGCCCCAGCATTTT.

This rearrangement joins TRBV7-9 to TRBJ2-1; 11 positions match TRBD2. The germline CDR1 and CDR2 sequences are SEHNR and FQNEAQ (reference sequence). Trimming cost V 1 base and J 5 bases; bases outside gene matches: 10. The CDR3 runs 18 residues. CDR3 loop: CASSLEPPLAGGNNEQFF. Written as DNA, the CDR3 is TGTGCCAGCAGCTTAGAGCCCCCTTTAGCGGGGGGGAACAATGAGCAGTTCTTC.

This clone was detected only a few times. V usage is TRBV9 and J usage is TRBJ1-1; unclear D gene. CDR1 and CDR2 (germline): SGDLS, YYNGEE. Trimming took 2 bases from V and 0 from J, leaving 8 bases between them. CDR3 length: 14 residues. This CDR3 is CASSVVGLNTEAFF. CDR3 DNA sequence: TGTGCCAGCAGCGTTGTGGGATTGAACACTGAAGCTTTCTTT.

This clone was observed once. This chain uses TRBV7-2 with TRBJ1-5, with a tentative D call TRBD1 (6 bases). The CDR3 extends over 16 amino acids. The V end was cut by 1 base, the J end by 3 bases, with 13 bases between. Looked up from germline, CDR1 is SGHTA and CDR2 is FQGNSA. CDR3 protein: CASSLVSRQDNQPQHF. For the CDR3, the DNA is TGTGCCAGCAGCTTAGTGTCGAGACAGGACAATCAGCCCCAGCATTTT.

To note about this clone: Just one base apart from a much larger clone, this may be a read error. The J gene is TRBJ2-7, the V gene TRBV5-4; 8 nucleotides agree with TRBD1. In germline, CDR1 is SGHNT, CDR2 YYREEE (reference sequence). V trimming: 4 bases; J trimming: 5 bases; junction bases outside the gene matches: 8. This CDR3 is built from 14 residues. For the CDR3, the DNA is TGTGCCAGCAGCGCGGACAGGGCCCCCCACGAGCAGTACTTC. It translates to CASSADRAPHEQYF.

This clone was found once. This chain uses TRBV27 with TRBJ1-2; 7 bases agree with TRBD1. Germline CDR1 and CDR2: MNHEY and SMNVEV (reference sequence). V lost 6 bases and J lost 4; bases outside the gene matches: 8. The CDR3 is made up of 14 amino acids. The CDR3 coding sequence is TGTGCCAGCAGGCCCCCGGGACAGATCTATGGCTACACCTTC. Encoded protein: CASRPPGQIYGYTF.

CDR3 DNA sequence: TGTGCCAGCAGCTTAGCGGGACAGGGTAATGGCTACACCTTC. Translating gives CASSLAGQGNGYTF. The chain couples TRBV7-2 to TRBJ1-2; TRBD1 matches at 9 bases. This CDR3 is built from 14 residues. Germline V CDR1 and CDR2: SGHTA, FQGNSA. V was clipped by 0 bases and J by 6 bases; unmatched bases: 2. The full variable domain, its missing parts supplied by reference TRBV7-2 and TRBJ1-2, is GAGVSQSPSNKVTEKGKDVELRCDPISGHTALYWYRQSLGQGLEFLIYFQGNSAPDKSGLPSDRFSAERTGGSVSTLTIQRTQQEDSAVYLCASSLAGQGNGYTFGSGTRLTVV.